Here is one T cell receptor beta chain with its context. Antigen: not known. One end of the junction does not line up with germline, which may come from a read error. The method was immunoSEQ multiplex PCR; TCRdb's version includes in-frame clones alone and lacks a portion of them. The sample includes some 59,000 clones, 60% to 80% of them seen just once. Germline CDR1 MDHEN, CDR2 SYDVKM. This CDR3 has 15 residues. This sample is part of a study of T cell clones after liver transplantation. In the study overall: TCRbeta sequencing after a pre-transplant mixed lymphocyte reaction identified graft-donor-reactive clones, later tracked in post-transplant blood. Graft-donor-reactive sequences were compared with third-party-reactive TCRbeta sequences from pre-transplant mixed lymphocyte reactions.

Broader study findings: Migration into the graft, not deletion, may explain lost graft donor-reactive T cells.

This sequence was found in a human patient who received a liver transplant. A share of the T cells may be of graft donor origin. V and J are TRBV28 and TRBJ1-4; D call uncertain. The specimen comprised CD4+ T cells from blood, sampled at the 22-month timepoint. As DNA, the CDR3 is TGTGCCAGCAGTAAGGCCGGGTCCACTACTGAAAAACTGTTTTTT. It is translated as CASSKAGSTTEKLFF.